This TCR beta chain was sequenced in a study of blood T cell repertoires in COVID-19 (dated by TCRdb to 2018 to 2021). Regarding the research as a whole: Samples from collaborators originated in the United States, Italy and Spain and spanned both the acute and convalescent phases of COVID-19. Samples were obtained from the ongoing ImmuneRACE study (first 160 participants) and from some 1,200 subjects provided by 6 global collaborators. The material from the prospective study consisted of cDNA or gDNA derived from T cells, B-cell-depleted T cells, or PBMCs. Sample metadata almost always included a de-identified subject ID, COVID-19 status, age in years and sex. Where HLA class I and class II types were available, the types were taken from metadata supplied by the sample provider, not from assay-based typing. Deeply sampled blood TCRbeta repertoires from subjects exposed to, actively infected with, or recovered from COVID-19 were included in the dataset. The repertoires were made available in a free public database intended to serve as a resource for research on the immune response to SARS-CoV-2. On the study overall, not on this receptor specifically: Clinical and demographic metadata were provided uncurated, with the amount varying by source and participant.

V and J lose 4 bases and 5 bases, and a span of 15 bases separates them. The CDR3 spans 14 residues, from the cysteine through the phenylalanine. The DNA shown is the 42-base CDR3, in frame from base 1. The CDR1 and CDR2 encoded by the germline V gene are MGHRA and YSYEKL. TCRbeta CDR3 regions were amplified from genomic DNA using the immunoSEQ Assay, a bias-controlled multiplex PCR. As for the authors' bioinformatics: The number of nucleated cells in each sample was estimated from the amplification of reference gene primers within the assay. Sequence reads were collapsed and filtered to measure the absolute abundance of every unique TCRbeta CDR3 rearrangement. Productive Simpson clonality was computed per sample as the square root of Simpson's diversity index over productive rearrangements. TCRdb took this table from immuneACCESS and kept in-frame rearrangements with V and J called. Such tables lack part of the clones; where checked against another copy, unresolved V genes explain under half of the gap, and the rest is unexplained. The DNA was the basis for D and trimming; V, J and clone size are from that table. This sample comprises about 100,000 clones, 70% to 90% of them detected only once. The ten largest clones capture 1.2% of the sample.

Whole blood was collected in K2EDTA tubes by collaborating institutions according to the institutions' own protocols. For TCRbeta analysis, collaborator samples were shipped as frozen whole blood, as isolated PBMCs, or as DNA extracted from either sample type. Regarding this clone: The antigen it binds to is not known. No per-base quality is available; no much larger clone lies one base away.

The V and J segments used are TRBV4-1 and TRBJ2-7; a weak D assignment points to TRBD2 (7 bases agree). Sequencing was carried out using peripheral blood. The receptor was derived from a man older than 75 with active or convalescent COVID-19. The CDR3 protein: CASSPGPGGDEQYF. The nucleotides read TGCGCCAGCAGCCCGGGGCCGGGGGGCGACGAGCAGTACTTC.